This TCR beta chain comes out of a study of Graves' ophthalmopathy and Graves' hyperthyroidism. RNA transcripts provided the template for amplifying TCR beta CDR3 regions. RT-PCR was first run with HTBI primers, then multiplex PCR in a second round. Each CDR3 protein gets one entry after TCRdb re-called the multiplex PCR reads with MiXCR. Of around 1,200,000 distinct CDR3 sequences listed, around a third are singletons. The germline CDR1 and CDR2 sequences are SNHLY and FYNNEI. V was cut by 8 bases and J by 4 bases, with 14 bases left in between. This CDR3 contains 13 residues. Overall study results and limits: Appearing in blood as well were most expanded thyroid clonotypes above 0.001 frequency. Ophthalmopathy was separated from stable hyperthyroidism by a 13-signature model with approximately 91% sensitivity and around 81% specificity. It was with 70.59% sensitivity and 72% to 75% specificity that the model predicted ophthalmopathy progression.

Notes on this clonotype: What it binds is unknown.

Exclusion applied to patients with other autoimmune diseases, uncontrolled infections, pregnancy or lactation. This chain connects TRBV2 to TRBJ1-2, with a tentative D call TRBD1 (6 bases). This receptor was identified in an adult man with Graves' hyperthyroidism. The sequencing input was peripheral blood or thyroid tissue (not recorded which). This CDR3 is CASGRDTVYGYTF. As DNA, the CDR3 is TGTGCCAGCGGGAGGGACACCGTCTATGGCTACACCTTC.